This TCR beta chain derives from a study of T cells in Graves' hyperthyroidism and ophthalmopathy. CDR1 is MNHEY and CDR2 is SVGEGT in the germline V gene. After removal of 5 bases from V and 8 bases from J, the junction contained 18 bases not matched to a gene. CDR3 length equals 16 residues. TCR beta CDR3 sequences were amplified from RNA transcripts. RT-PCR in the first round (using the HTBI primer set) targeted the TCR CDR3. TCRdb re-derived calls from the multiplex PCR reads in MiXCR, one entry per CDR3 protein. Among about half a million distinct CDR3 sequences listed, around 20% were seen once.

V is TRBV6-2 or TRBV6-3 and J is TRBJ2-7, with TRBD2 matching over 7 bases. This TCR derives from a man aged 40-55 years with Graves' ophthalmopathy. Specimen: blood. CDR3 sequence (DNA): TGTGCCAGCAGTGTTACCAGGACTAGGTCTACCGGGAAGCAGTACTTC. It encodes CASSVTRTRSTGKQYF.